A single sample is the source of the 19 T cell receptor beta chains below, sequenced in a study of Ad26.COV2.S vaccination and SARS-CoV-2 variants. Documented treatment: over 15 received Ad26.COV2.S at low or high dose, single or two shots; about five received placebo; per-sample allocation not given. Specimen acquisition occurred on day 63 following the initial vaccine or placebo injection. Generated by immunoSEQ multiplex PCR, the TCRdb table keeps only in-frame clones and is missing some. Among 320,000 or so clones listed, roughly nine tenths were seen once. The material was peripheral blood, obtained in a trial of Ad26.COV2.S vaccine versus placebo. These receptors were taken from a person aged 18-65 years who received the Ad26.COV2.S COVID-19 vaccine or a placebo.

The chain has TRBV9 and TRBJ1-1; D uncertain. V lost 4 bases to trimming and J lost 1 base, with 11 bases between them. The germline V gene has CDR1 SGDLS and CDR2 YYNGEE. This CDR3 has 14 amino acids. In DNA form, the CDR3 reads TGTGCCAGCAGCCCTCGATCGGGGAACACTGAAGCTTTCTTT. It encodes CASSPRSGNTEAFF.

CDR3 loop: CASSQSPAGTVEETQYF. CDR3 nucleotides: TGTGCCAGCAGCCAATCACCCGCCGGGACGGTCGAGGAGACCCAGTACTTC. The chain has TRBV4-2 and TRBJ2-5; D tentatively reads TRBD1 or TRBD2 (5 bases each). The length of the CDR3 is 17 residues. V lost 2 bases and J 5 bases, leaving 21 bases between the germline ends. Germline CDR1 is LGHNA and CDR2 is YNFKEQ.

V usage is TRBV11-3 and J usage is TRBJ1-1; possibly TRBD1 for D (6 bases). V lost 2 bases to trimming and J lost 7 bases, with 11 bases between them. Germline CDR1 SGHNT, CDR2 YENEEA. CDR3 length: 13 residues. The CDR3 nucleotides read TGTGCCAGCAGCTTACCCCAGGGGCGTGAAGCTTTCTTT. Residues: CASSLPQGREAFF.

The V and J genes are TRBV27 and TRBJ2-1, with TRBD2 matching over 8 bases. CDR3 size: 16 residues. With V trimmed by 6 bases and J by 3 bases, 10 bases remained unmatched. Germline CDR1 MNHEY, CDR2 SMNVEV (reference sequence). DNA of the CDR3: TGTGCCAGCAGCCCAGCAGCGGGAGAAGTCTACAATGAGCAGTTCTTC. Its protein is CASSPAAGEVYNEQFF.

The chain employs TRBV13 and TRBJ1-1, with a possible D match to TRBD1 (6 bases). CDR1 is PRHDT, CDR2 FYEKMQ, per germline (reference sequence). Trimming left V 3 bases short and J 6 bases short, with 14 bases between. The CDR3 loop spans 14 amino acids. The CDR3 nucleotides are TGTGCCAGCAGCTTCCTCCCGGGGGCGGCTGAAGCTTTCTTT. It specifies CASSFLPGAAEAFF.

The gene calls are TRBV5-1 and TRBJ1-3, with D possibly matching TRBD1 (5 bases). The V end was cut by 2 bases, the J end by 0 bases, with 9 bases between. Germline CDR1 SGHRS, CDR2 YFSETQ. The CDR3 extends over 15 amino acids. The CDR3 protein is CASSLGALSGNTIYF. The DNA of the CDR3 is TGCGCCAGCAGCTTAGGGGCCCTCTCTGGAAACACCATATATTTT.

This chain joins TRBV7-8 and TRBJ1-2, with 7 bases matching TRBD1. Germline loops: CDR1 SGHVS, CDR2 FQNEAQ. This CDR3 has 15 amino acids. The J segment lost 2 bases and the V segment lost 3 bases, leaving 6 bases of the junction unmatched. The CDR3 reads CASSFRDSNNYGYTF. The CDR3 region has the DNA TGTGCCAGCAGCTTTAGGGACAGCAACAACTATGGCTACACCTTC. The complete variable domain, with remaining parts taken from reference TRBV7-8 and TRBJ1-2, reads GAGVSQSPRYKVAKRGQDVALRCDPISGHVSLFWYQQALGQGPEFLTYFQNEAQLDKSGLPSDRFFAERPEGSVSTLKIQRTQQEDSAVYLCASSFRDSNNYGYTFGSGTRLTVV.

The chain uses TRBV27 and TRBJ1-5; D may be TRBD1 (5 bases). This CDR3 has 13 amino acids. Germline assignment: CDR1 MNHEY and CDR2 SMNVEV (reference sequence). V gave up 6 bases and J gave up 6 bases, with 12 bases separating them. The CDR3: CASRGSGTQPQHF. DNA for the CDR3: TGTGCCAGCAGGGGGTCGGGGACTCAGCCCCAGCATTTT.

The chain carries TRBV12-5 and TRBJ2-1; TRBD1 matches 7 bases. This CDR3 comprises 18 residues. The germline gives CDR1 LGHNT, CDR2 FRNRAP. The ends lost 0 bases at V and 9 bases at J; junction bases unmatched: 17. As DNA, the CDR3 is TGTGCTAGTGGTTTGGTAATCTTTGGCAGGGGGACCCCAAGTGAGCAGTTCTTC. Protein: CASGLVIFGRGTPSEQFF.

The V and J genes are TRBV5-4 and TRBJ1-3; no clear D gene. Trimming took 1 base from V and 4 from J, leaving 9 bases between them. The CDR3 is 14 residues long. Germline V gives CDR1 SGHNT, CDR2 YYREEE (reference sequence). As DNA, the CDR3 is TGTGCCAGCAGCTTGATGACGGCGGGAAACACCATATATTTT. Protein product: CASSLMTAGNTIYF.

J is TRBJ1-5 and V is TRBV6-5; 7 bases match TRBD1. The germline gives CDR1 MNHEY, CDR2 SVGAGI. Unmatched junction bases numbered 2, after V lost 6 bases and J lost 3 bases. The CDR3 length is 13 residues. CDR3 DNA: TGTGCCAGCAGCACAGGGGTCAATCAGCCCCAGCATTTT. Translation: CASSTGVNQPQHF.

The V and J genes are TRBV4-1 and TRBJ2-7; a weak D match, TRBD1 (6 bases). V lost 3 bases and J 3 bases, leaving 12 bases between the germline ends. CDR1 and CDR2 from the germline V gene are MGHRA and YSYEKL. The CDR3 spans 14 residues. In DNA, the CDR3 is TGCGCCAGCAGCCAGAGGGGGTCCGACTACGAGCAGTACTTC. It specifies CASSQRGSDYEQYF.

The chain recombines TRBV5-6 with TRBJ2-7; 10 bases map to TRBD2. Losses at the gene ends were 1 base for V and 6 bases for J; bases not matched to a gene: 7. From germline, CDR1 is SGHDT and CDR2 YYEEEE. The CDR3 spans 15 residues. CDR3: CASSLIGLAGAEQYV. The DNA of the CDR3 is TGTGCCAGCAGCTTGATCGGCCTAGCGGGAGCCGAGCAGTACGTC.

The chain joins TRBV21-1 to TRBJ1-6; TRBD1 is the table's D call and was not checked against the DNA. TRBV21-1 is labeled a pseudogene. The CDR3 is 14 residues long. The CDR3 bases are TGTGCCAGCAGCAAACCGGACAGGTGCTCACCCCTCCACTTT. Translating gives CASSKPDRCSPLHF.

This chain uses TRBV30 with TRBJ2-5; D unclear. Germline-derived CDR1 and CDR2 are GTSNPN and SVGIG (reference sequence). The length of the CDR3 is 13 residues. Trimming took off 3 bases at V and 0 bases at J, with 8 bases between the two ends. The chain's CDR3 is CAWRRPNQETQYF. In DNA, the CDR3 is TGTGCCTGGAGGCGACCCAACCAAGAGACCCAGTACTTC.

This chain uses TRBV5-4 with TRBJ1-2; D is unclear. Germline V gene data show CDR1 as SGHNT and CDR2 as YYREEE (reference sequence). The V end was cut by 0 bases, the J end by 10 bases, with 13 bases between. The CDR3 extends over 13 amino acids. The CDR3 sequence: CASSLESGESYTF. The CDR3 bases are TGTGCCAGCAGCTTGGAGAGCGGGGAATCCTACACCTTC.

The V call is TRBV27, the J call TRBJ1-6; D unclear. This CDR3 comprises 17 residues. V was cut by 0 bases and J by 0 bases, with 9 bases left in between. The germline CDR1 and CDR2 sequences are MNHEY and SMNVEV (reference sequence). CDR3 in DNA: TGTGCCAGCAGTTTATCATCCTTGAGCTCCTATAATTCACCCCTCCACTTT. The encoded protein is CASSLSSLSSYNSPLHF.

The V call is TRBV25-1, the J call TRBJ1-6; 12 bases line up with TRBD1. The CDR3 is made up of 16 amino acids. CDR1 and CDR2 (germline): MGHDK, SYGVNS. The V gene end was trimmed by 6 bases and the J gene end by 6 bases; junction bases not matched to a gene: 6. DNA of the CDR3: TGTGCCAGCAGGGGGGACAGGGGGCGTACTAATTCACCCCTCCACTTT. Protein: CASRGDRGRTNSPLHF.

This chain joins TRBV5-4 and TRBJ2-5; tentative D call: TRBD1 (6 bases). Trimming removed 0 bases at V and 3 bases at J, with 12 bases between. CDR1 SGHNT and CDR2 YYREEE come from the germline V gene (reference sequence). The CDR3 runs 15 residues. CDR3 DNA sequence: TGTGCCAGCAGCTTGGCCCAGGGGCCAAAAGAGACCCAGTACTTC. Translating it yields CASSLAQGPKETQYF.